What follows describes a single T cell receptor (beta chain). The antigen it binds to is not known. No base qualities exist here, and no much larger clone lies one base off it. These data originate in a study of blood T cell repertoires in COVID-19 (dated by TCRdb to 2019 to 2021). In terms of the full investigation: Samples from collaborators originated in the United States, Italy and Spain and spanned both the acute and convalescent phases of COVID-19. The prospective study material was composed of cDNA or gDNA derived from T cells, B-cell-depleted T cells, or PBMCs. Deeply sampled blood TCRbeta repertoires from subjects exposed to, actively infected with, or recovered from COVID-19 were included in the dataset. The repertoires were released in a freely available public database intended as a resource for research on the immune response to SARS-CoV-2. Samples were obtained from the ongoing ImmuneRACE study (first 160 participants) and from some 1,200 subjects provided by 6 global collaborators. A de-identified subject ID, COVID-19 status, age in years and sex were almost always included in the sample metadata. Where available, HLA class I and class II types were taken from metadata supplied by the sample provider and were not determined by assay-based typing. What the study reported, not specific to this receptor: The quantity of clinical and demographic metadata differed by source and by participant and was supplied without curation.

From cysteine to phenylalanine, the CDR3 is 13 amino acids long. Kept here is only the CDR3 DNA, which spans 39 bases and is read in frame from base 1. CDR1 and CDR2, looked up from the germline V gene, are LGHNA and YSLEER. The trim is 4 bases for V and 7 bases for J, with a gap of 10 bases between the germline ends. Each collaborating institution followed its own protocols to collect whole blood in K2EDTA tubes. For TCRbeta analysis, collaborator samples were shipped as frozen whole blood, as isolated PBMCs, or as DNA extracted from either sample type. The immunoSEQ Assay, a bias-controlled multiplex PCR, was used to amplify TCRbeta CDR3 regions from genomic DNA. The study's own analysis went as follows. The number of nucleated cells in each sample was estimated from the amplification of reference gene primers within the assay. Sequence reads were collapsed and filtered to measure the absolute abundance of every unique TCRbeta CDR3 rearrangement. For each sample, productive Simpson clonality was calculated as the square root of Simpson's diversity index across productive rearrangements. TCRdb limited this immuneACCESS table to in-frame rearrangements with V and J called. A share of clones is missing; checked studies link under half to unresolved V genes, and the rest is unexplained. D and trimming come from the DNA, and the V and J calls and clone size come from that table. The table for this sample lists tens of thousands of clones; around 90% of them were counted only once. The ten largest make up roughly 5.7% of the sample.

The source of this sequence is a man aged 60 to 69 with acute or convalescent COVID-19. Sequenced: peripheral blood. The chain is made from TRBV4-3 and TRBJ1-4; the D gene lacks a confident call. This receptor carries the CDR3 CASSPSGAEKLFF. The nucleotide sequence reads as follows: TGCGCCAGCAGCCCTTCTGGAGCTGAAAAACTGTTTTTT.